The source of this T cell receptor (beta chain) is a study of immune cell composition in non-small cell lung cancer. On this clone itself: As yet, its antigen is unknown.

Frozen unsorted single-cell suspensions supplied the genomic DNA. Study-level results: It was not proven that tumour-reactive clones equal dominant tumour-associated clones. Top 10 clone scores and clonality were higher in squamous than adenocarcinoma.

The protocol was immunoSEQ multiplex PCR, while the TCRdb copy is restricted to in-frame clones and leaves out a portion. The sample has over 3,000 clones; around three quarters are singletons. Germline loops: CDR1 SGHTA, CDR2 FQGTGA. The length of the CDR3 is 15 residues. With 5 bases clipped from V and 2 bases from J, the junction kept 5 bases outside the gene matches. This chain links TRBV7-3 with TRBJ2-2; 7 nucleotides line up with TRBD1. The receptor was isolated from a human donor with non-small cell lung cancer. Sequenced input: lung tumor tissue. The CDR3 loop is CASSPDRDNTGELFF. For the CDR3, the DNA is TGTGCCAGCAGCCCCGACAGGGATAACACCGGGGAGCTGTTTTTT.